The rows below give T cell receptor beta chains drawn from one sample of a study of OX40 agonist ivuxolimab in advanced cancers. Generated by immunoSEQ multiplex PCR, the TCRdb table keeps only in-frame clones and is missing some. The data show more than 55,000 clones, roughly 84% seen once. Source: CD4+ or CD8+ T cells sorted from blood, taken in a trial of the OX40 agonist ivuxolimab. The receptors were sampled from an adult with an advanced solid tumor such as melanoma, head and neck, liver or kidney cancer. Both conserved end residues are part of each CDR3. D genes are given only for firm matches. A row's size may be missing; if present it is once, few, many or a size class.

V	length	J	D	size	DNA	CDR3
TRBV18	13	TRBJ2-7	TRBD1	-	TGTGCCAGCTCGACACAGGGGGGCCACGAGCAGTACTTC	CASSTQGGHEQYF
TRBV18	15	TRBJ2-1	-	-	TGTGCCAGCTCACCAACTGCAGGACAGTTCAATGAGCAGTTCTTC	CASSPTAGQFNEQFF
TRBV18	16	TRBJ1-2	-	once	TGTGCCAGCTCACCCACCGGTCATGGGTACGATCGGGGCTACACCTTC	CASSPTGHGYDRGYTF
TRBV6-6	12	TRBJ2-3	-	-	TGTGCCAGCAGCTCAGGAAAGTACACGCAGTATTTT	CASSSGKYTQYF
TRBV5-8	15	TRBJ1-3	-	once	TGTGCCAGCAGCTTTTGGAGTACGGCTGGAAACACCATATATTTT	CASSFWSTAGNTIYF
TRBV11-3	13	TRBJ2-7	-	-	TGTGCCAGCAGCTTAGAGGGATTAAACGAGCAGTACTTC	CASSLEGLNEQYF
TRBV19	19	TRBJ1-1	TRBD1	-	TGTGCCAGTAGTATTGACCGGACCTTAAGGGGGCGCGGGGGCACTGAAGCTTTCTTT	CASSIDRTLRGRGGTEAFF
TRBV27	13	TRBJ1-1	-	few	TGTGCCAGCAGTTTACGGCGAGAGCTTGAAGCTTTCTTT	CASSLRRELEAFF
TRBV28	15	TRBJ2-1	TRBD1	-	TGTGCCAGCAGACGTGACAGGGTTTCCTACAATGAGCAGTTCTTC	CASRRDRVSYNEQFF
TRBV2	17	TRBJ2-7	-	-	TGTGCCAGCAGGGCAGGGGACTCCTCTGGACTAGGCTACGAGCAGTACTTC	CASRAGDSSGLGYEQYF
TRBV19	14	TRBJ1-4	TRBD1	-	TGTGCCAGTAGCGACAGGGCGACTAATGAAAAACTGTTTTTT	CASSDRATNEKLFF
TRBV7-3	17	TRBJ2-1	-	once	TGTGCCAGCAGCTTAGACGTGGGGGGTAACTCCTACAATGAGCAGTTCTTC	CASSLDVGGNSYNEQFF
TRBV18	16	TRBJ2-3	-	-	TGTGCCAGCTCACCCCGGGGAGGGGGAAGCACAGATACGCAGTATTTT	CASSPRGGGSTDTQYF
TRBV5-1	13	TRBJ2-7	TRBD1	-	TGCGCCAGCAGCTTATCGCAGGGGGACGAGCAGTACTTC	CASSLSQGDEQYF
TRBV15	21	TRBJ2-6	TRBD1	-	TGTGCCACCAGCGGAGATTGGGTGATGACAGGGGGGACCTCTGGGGCCAACGTCCTGACTTTC	CATSGDWVMTGGTSGANVLTF
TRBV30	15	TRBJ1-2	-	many	TGTGCCTGGAGTGTACGCCCTGAAGCGGTCTATGGCTACACCTTC	CAWSVRPEAVYGYTF
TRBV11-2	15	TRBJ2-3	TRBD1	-	TGTGCCAGCAGCAACAGGGGGCAAGGCACAGATACGCAGTATTTT	CASSNRGQGTDTQYF
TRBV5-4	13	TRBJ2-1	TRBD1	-	TGTGCCAGCAGCTTCTCTAGGGGGCATGAGCAGTTCTTC	CASSFSRGHEQFF
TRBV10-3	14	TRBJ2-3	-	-	TGTGCCATCAGTGAGTCGACTCGTCTAGATACGCAGTATTTT	CAISESTRLDTQYF
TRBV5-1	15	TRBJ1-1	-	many	TGCGCCAGCAGCTTTTCCCGGGGAATGAACACTGAAGCTTTCTTT	CASSFSRGMNTEAFF
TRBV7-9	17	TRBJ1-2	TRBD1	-	TGTGCCAGCAGCTCCTTCCAACAGGGGGCACTGAACTATGGCTACACCTTC	CASSSFQQGALNYGYTF
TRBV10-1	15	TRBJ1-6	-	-	TGCGCCACCCAAGCTTGCGGCTCCTATAATTCACCCCTCCACTTT	CATQACGSYNSPLHF
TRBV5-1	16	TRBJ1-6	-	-	TGCGCCAGCAGCTTGGACGGGACACCTCAGAATTCACCCCTCCACTTT	CASSLDGTPQNSPLHF
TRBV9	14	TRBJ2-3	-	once	TGTGCCAGCAGCGTAGGGACTACCACAGATACGCAGTATTTT	CASSVGTTTDTQYF
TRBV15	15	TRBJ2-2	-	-	TGTGCCACCAGCAGAGGACCCCCAAACACCGGGGAGCTGTTTTTT	CATSRGPPNTGELFF
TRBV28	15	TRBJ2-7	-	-	TGTGCCAGCAGTTTAACCAGCCCGGGGATGGACGAGCAGTACTTC	CASSLTSPGMDEQYF
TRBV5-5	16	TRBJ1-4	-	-	TGTGCCAGCAGCTTGGGGTCCGGAGAGGGCGATGAAAAACTGTTTTTT	CASSLGSGEGDEKLFF
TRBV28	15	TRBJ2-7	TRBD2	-	TGTGCCAGCAGAGTAGCGGGAGGGAGCTCCTACGAGCAGTACTTC	CASRVAGGSSYEQYF
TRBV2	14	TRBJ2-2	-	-	TGTGCCACCCGGGGGGACACTAACACCGGGGAGCTGTTTTTT	CATRGDTNTGELFF
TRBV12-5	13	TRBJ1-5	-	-	TGTGCTAGTGGACTTGGGCTTGGGCAGCCCCAGCATTTT	CASGLGLGQPQHF
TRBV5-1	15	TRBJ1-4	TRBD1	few	TGCGCCAGCAGACCGGGGACAGCTGAGGGTGAAAAACTGTTTTTT	CASRPGTAEGEKLFF
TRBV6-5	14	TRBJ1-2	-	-	TGTGCCAGCAGCCAAGATGTCAGGGACGGAGGCTACACCTTC	CASSQDVRDGGYTF
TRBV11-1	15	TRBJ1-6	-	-	TGTGCCAGCAGCTCAGTCGGTTCGGGGAATTCACCCCTCCACTTT	CASSSVGSGNSPLHF
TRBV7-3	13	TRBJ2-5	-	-	TGTGCCAGCAGCTTAAATATGCGGGGGACCCAGTACTTC	CASSLNMRGTQYF
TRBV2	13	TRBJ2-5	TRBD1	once	TGTGCCAGCAAGACAGGGGCGGAAGAGACCCAGTACTTC	CASKTGAEETQYF
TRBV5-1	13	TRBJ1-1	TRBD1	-	TGCGCCAGCAGCCCCAGGGGGGGGCCTGAAGCTTTCTTT	CASSPRGGPEAFF
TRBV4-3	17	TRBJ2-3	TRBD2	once	TGCGCCAGCAGCCAAGATTTAGGCGGGAGGGGCACAGATACGCAGTATTTT	CASSQDLGGRGTDTQYF
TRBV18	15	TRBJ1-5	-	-	TGTGCCAGCTCACCTGTGCAGGGCAGCAATCAGCCCCAGCATTTT	CASSPVQGSNQPQHF
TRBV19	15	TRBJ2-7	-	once	TGTGCCAGTAGTATCCGTGCGGGGAGTTACTACGAGCAGTACTTC	CASSIRAGSYYEQYF
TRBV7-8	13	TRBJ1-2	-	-	TGTGCCAGCAGCTTAGGTCAGGGGCGGGGCTACACCTTC	CASSLGQGRGYTF
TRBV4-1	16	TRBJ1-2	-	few	TGCGCCAGCAGCCAAGATTTCACAGGGATAGTCGATGGCTACACCTTC	CASSQDFTGIVDGYTF
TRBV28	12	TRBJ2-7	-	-	TGTGCCAGCAGTTTAGCCTCCTACGAGCAGTACTTC	CASSLASYEQYF
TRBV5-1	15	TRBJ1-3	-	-	TGCGCCAGCAGCTTGGAGGGTGGGTCTGGAAACACCATATATTTT	CASSLEGGSGNTIYF
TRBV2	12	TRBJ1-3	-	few	TGTGCCAGCAACAGGGTTGGAAACACCATATATTTT	CASNRVGNTIYF
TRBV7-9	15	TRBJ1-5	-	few	TGTGCCAGCAGCTTACAACCTTATAGCAATCAGCCCCAGCATTTT	CASSLQPYSNQPQHF
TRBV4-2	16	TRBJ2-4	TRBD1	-	TGTGCCAGCAGCCTTCAACGGACAGGCTCCAAAAACATTCAGTACTTC	CASSLQRTGSKNIQYF
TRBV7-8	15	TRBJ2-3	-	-	TGTGCCAGCAGCCACCGGGACTTTCGCACAGATACGCAGTATTTT	CASSHRDFRTDTQYF
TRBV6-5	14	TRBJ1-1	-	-	TGTGCCAGCAGTTACGCAAGGACAGCAACTGAAGCTTTCTTT	CASSYARTATEAFF